This T cell receptor (beta chain) comes out of a study of Ad26.COV2.S vaccination and SARS-CoV-2 variants. Study observations and caveats: Comparable non-spike TCR breadth was observed in vaccine and placebo recipients.

CDR3 length: 16 residues. CDR1 and CDR2 (germline): MNHEY, SMNVEV (reference sequence). Trimming removed 5 bases from V and 2 bases from J, with 16 bases in between. Details on this clone: Antigen: not known.

The data were produced by immunoSEQ multiplex PCR, yet TCRdb's version contains in-frame clones alone and is incomplete. The sample carries about 180,000 clones, roughly 87% recorded once. The V call is TRBV27, the J call TRBJ1-5, with D tentatively TRBD1 (5 bases). The receptor comes from a human donor who had recovered from COVID-19. The sample was peripheral blood, taken after recovery from COVID-19. CDR3 DNA: TGTGCCAGCAGTCGGAGCTCGGGGGTGCGCAATCAGCCCCAGCATTTT. This encodes CASSRSSGVRNQPQHF.